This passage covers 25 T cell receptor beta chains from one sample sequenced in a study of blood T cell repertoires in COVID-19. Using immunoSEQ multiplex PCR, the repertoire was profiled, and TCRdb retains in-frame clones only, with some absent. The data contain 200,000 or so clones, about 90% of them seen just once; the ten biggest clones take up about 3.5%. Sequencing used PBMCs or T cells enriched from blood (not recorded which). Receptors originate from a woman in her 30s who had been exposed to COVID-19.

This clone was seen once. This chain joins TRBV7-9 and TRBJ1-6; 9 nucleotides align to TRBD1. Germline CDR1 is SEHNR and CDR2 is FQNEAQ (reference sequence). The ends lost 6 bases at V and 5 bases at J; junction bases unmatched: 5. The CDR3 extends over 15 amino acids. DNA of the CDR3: TGTGCCAGCAGAAGAGGGACAGGGAATAATTCACCCCTCCACTTT. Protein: CASRRGTGNNSPLHF. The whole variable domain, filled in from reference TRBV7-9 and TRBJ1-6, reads DTGVSQNPRHKITKRGQNVTFRCDPISEHNRLYWYRQTLGQGPEFLTYFQNEAQLEKSRLLSDRFSAERPKGSFSTLEIQRTEQGDSAMYLCASRRGTGNNSPLHFGNGTRLTVT.

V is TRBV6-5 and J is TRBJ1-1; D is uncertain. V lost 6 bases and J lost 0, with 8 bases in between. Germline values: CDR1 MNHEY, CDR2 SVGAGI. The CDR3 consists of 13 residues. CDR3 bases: TGTGCCAGCAGCGGCGGCATGAACACTGAAGCTTTCTTT. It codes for CASSGGMNTEAFF.

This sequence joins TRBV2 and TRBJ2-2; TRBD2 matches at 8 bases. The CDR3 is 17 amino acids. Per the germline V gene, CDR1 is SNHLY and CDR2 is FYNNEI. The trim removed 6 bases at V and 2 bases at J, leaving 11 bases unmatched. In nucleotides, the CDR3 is TGTGCCAGCAGCCCACGGGCGACTAGCGTAAACACCGGGGAGCTGTTTTTT. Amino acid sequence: CASSPRATSVNTGELFF.

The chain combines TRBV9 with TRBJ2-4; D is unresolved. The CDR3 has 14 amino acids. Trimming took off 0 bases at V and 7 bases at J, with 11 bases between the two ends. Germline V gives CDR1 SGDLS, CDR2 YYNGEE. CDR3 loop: CASSVDSNGNIQYF. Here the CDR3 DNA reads TGTGCCAGCAGCGTAGATAGCAACGGGAACATTCAGTACTTC.

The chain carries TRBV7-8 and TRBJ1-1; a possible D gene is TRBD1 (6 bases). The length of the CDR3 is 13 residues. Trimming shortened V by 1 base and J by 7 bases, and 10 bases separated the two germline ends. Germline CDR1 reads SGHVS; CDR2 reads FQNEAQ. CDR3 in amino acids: CASSLDRVGEAFF. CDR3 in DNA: TGTGCCAGCAGCTTAGACAGGGTGGGTGAAGCTTTCTTT.

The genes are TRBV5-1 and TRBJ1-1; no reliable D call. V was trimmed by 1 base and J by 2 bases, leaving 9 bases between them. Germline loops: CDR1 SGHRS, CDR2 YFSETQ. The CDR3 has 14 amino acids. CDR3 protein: CASSLTVPNTEAFF. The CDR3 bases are TGCGCCAGCAGCTTGACAGTACCCAACACTGAAGCTTTCTTT.

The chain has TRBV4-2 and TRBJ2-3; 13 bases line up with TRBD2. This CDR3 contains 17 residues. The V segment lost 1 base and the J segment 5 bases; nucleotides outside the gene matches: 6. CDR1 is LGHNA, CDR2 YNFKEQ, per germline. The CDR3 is CASSQAGTSGIQDTQYF. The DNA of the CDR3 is TGTGCCAGCAGCCAAGCTGGGACTAGCGGGATTCAAGATACGCAGTATTTT.

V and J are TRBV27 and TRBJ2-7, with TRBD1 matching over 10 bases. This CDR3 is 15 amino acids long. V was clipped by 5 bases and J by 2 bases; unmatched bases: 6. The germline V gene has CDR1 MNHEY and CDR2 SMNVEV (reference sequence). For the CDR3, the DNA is TGTGCCAGCAGTCCACCGGGACAGGGGACCTACGAGCAGTACTTC. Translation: CASSPPGQGTYEQYF.

The CDR3 bases are TGTGCCAGCAGCCTCCGGACTAGCGGCTACGAGCAGTACTTC. It is translated as CASSLRTSGYEQYF. V gene TRBV3-1 (or the pseudogene TRBV3-2) combines with J gene TRBJ2-7; 10 nucleotides align to TRBD2. Per germline, CDR1 LGHDT and CDR2 YNNKEL (reference sequence). V gave up 4 bases and J gave up 3 bases; unmatched junction bases: 3. CDR3 length: 14 residues.

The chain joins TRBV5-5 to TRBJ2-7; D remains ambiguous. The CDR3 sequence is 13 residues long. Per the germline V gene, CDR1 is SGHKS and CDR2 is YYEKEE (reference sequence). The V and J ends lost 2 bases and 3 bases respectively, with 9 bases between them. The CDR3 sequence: CASSFAEGYEQYF. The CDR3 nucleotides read TGTGCCAGCAGCTTCGCGGAAGGCTACGAGCAGTACTTC.

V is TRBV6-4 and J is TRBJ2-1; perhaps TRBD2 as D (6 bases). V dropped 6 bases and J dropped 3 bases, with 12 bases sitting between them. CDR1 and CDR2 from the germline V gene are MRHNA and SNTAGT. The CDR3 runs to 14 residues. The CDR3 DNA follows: TGTGCCAGCAGAAGGGAGGAGTTCTACAATGAGCAGTTCTTC. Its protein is CASRREEFYNEQFF.

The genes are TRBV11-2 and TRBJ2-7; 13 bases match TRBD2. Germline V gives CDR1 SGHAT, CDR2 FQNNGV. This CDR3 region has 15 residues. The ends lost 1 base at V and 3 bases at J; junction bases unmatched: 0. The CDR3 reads CASSLGTSGSYEQYF. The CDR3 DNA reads TGTGCCAGCAGCTTAGGGACTAGCGGGAGCTACGAGCAGTACTTC.

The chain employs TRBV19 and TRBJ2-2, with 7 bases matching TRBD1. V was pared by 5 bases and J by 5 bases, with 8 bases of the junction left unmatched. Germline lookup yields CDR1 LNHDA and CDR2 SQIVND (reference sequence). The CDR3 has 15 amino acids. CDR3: CASSPRQGWTGELFF. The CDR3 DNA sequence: TGTGCCAGTAGTCCTAGACAGGGATGGACCGGGGAGCTGTTTTTT.

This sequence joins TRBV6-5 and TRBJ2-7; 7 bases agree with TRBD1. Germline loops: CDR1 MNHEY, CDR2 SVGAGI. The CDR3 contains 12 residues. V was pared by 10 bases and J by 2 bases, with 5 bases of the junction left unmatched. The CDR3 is CATKTGTYEQYF. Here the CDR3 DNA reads TGTGCCACCAAGACAGGGACCTACGAGCAGTACTTC.

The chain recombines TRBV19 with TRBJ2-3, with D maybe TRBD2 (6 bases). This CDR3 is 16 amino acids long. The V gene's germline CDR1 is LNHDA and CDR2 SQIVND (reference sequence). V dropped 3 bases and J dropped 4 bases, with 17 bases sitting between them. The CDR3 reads CASSMVGSRPPDTQYF. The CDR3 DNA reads TGTGCCAGTAGTATGGTCGGGAGCCGCCCCCCAGATACGCAGTATTTT.

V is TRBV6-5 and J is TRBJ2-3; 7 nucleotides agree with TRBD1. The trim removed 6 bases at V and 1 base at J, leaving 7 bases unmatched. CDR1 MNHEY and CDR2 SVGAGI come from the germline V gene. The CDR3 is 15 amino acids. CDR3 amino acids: CASSLIGQGTDTQYF. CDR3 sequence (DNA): TGTGCCAGCAGCCTTATAGGACAGGGCACAGATACGCAGTATTTT.

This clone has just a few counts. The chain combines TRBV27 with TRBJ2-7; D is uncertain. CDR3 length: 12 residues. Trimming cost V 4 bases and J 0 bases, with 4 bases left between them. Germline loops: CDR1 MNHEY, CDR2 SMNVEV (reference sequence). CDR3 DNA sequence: TGTGCCAGCAGTTCCCACTCCTACGAGCAGTACTTC. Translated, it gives CASSSHSYEQYF.

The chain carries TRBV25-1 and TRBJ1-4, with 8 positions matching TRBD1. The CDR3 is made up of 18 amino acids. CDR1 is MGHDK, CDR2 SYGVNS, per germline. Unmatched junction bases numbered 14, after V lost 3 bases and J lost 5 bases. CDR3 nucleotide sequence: TGTGCCAGCAGTGACCCCATCTCTCCGGGACAGGTGAATGAAAAACTGTTTTTT. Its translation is CASSDPISPGQVNEKLFF.

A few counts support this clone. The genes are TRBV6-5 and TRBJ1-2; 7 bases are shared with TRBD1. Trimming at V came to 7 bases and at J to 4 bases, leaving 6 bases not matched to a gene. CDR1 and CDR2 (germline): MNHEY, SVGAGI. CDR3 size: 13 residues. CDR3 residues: CASTADRVYGYTF. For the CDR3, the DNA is TGTGCCAGCACTGCCGACAGGGTCTATGGCTACACCTTC.

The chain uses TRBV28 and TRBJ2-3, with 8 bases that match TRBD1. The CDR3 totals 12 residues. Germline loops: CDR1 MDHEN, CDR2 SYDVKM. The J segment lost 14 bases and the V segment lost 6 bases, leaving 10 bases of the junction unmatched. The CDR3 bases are TGTGCCAGCAGGTCCTCCGGGACAGGTTCGTATTTT. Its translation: CASRSSGTGSYF. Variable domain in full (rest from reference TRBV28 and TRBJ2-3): DVKVTQSSRYLVKRTGEKVFLECVQDMDHENMFWYRQDPGLGLRLIYFSYDVKMKEKGDIPEGYSVSREKKERFSLILESASTNQTSMYLCASRSSGTGSYFGPGTRLTVL.

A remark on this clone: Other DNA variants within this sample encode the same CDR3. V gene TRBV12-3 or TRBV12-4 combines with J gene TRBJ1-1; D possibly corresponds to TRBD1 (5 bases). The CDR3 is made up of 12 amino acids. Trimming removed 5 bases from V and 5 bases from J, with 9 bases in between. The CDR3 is CASSPGGTEAFF. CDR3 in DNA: TGTGCCAGCAGTCCGGGGGGTACTGAAGCTTTCTTT.

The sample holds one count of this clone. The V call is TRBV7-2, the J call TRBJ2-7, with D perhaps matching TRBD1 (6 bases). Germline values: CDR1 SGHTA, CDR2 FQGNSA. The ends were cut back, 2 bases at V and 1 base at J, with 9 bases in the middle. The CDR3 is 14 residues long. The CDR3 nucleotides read TGTGCCAGCAGCTTAAGGGGGACATCCTACGAGCAGTACTTC. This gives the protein CASSLRGTSYEQYF.

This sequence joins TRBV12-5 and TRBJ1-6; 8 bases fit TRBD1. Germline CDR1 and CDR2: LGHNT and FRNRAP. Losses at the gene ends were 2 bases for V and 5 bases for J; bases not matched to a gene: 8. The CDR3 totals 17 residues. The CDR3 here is CASGLILQGVHNSPLHF. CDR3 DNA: TGTGCTAGTGGTTTGATCCTACAGGGGGTCCATAATTCACCCCTCCACTTT.

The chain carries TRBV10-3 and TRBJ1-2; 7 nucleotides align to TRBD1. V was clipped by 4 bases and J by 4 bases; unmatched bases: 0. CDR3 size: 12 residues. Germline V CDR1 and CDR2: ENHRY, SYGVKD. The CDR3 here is CAISGQGYGYTF. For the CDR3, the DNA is TGTGCCATCAGTGGACAGGGCTATGGCTACACCTTC.

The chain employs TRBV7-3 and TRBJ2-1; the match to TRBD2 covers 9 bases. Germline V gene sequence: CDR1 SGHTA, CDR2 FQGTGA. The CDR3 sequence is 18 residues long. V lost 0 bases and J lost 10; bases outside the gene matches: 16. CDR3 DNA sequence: TGTGCCAGCAGCTTAACACCGACTAGCGGCCTTTTAGTGTCCGAGCAGTTCTTC. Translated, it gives CASSLTPTSGLLVSEQFF.